This T cell receptor beta chain was profiled in a study of cytomegalovirus exposure and HLA in healthy donors. Both 60 Vbeta primers and 13 Jbeta primers went into the PCR. Profiled with immunoSEQ multiplex PCR; TCRdb holds only in-frame clones, not every one. The table records 100,000 to 140,000 clones, around 85% of them present only once. V gave up 6 bases and J gave up 7 bases, with 16 bases separating them. CDR1 is MNHEY and CDR2 is SVGAGI in the germline V gene. This CDR3 is 14 amino acids long. Worth noting for this clone: Its antigen is not identified.

Findings of the study overall: TCR beta sequences reportedly predicted most subjects' HLA-A and HLA-B alleles accurately. A prior analysis recorded that most TCR beta V segments were productive about 87% or about 30% of the time. With DRB1 most and HLA-C fewest, TCR association rates differed between HLA loci in a later analysis.

The rearrangement uses TRBV6-5 and TRBJ2-4; D is perhaps TRBD1 (7 bases). The sequenced sample consisted of PBMCs. The TCR originated in a young man in good health and CMV-seronegative. CDR3: CASRAQGGWNIQYF. CDR3 in DNA: TGTGCCAGCAGAGCCCAGGGGGGTTGGAACATTCAGTACTTC.